The text below deals with one TCR beta chain. Unfractionated whole blood yielded total RNA, and T cells were not sorted. The CDR3 is 18 amino acids. CDR1 MGHDK and CDR2 SYGVNS come from the germline V gene. This sample is part of a study of monozygotic twins with inflammatory bowel disease. TCRdb reprocessed the 5' RACE reads and stores each CDR3 protein as one record, lacking DNA. Its clone listing holds about 330,000 distinct CDR3 sequences. Specimen: blood. The chain combines TRBV25-1 with TRBJ2-1; TCRdb's assignment of TRBD1 cannot be checked, as there is no DNA. The clonotype originates from a human donor with ulcerative colitis or Crohn's disease, or a healthy co-twin of an affected twin (not recorded which). The CDR3 is CASSEVRGGQGARNEQFF.